The subject of this entry is one TCR beta chain. No antigen is known for it. The repertoire was sequenced with immunoSEQ multiplex PCR; TCRdb's copy has only in-frame clones and lacks some. The table includes approximately 2.4 million clones, approximately 96% detected once. Germline values: CDR1 KGHSH, CDR2 LQKENI. The CDR3 has 15 residues. With 0 bases clipped from V and 8 bases from J, the junction kept 6 bases outside the gene matches. These data come from a study of shared clonotypes between healthy human individuals. Study findings and constraints: The sharing of 5% to 6.5% of naive CD4 clonotypes was seen across a handful of donors. Sequencing of the sorted subsets was shown by rarefaction to be incomplete despite large depth. Deeper or shallower sequencing was expected to change how clonotypes are shared among donors.

The split of CD4+ cells yielded CD45RA+ naive and CD45RA-negative memory subsets. The clonotype was recovered from a man between 18 and 35 years old in good health. The specimen sequenced was naive CD4+ T cells sorted from blood. Subset specified: CD45RA+ positively selected. The chain links TRBV18 to TRBJ1-4; 7 bases match TRBD1. Here the CDR3 DNA reads TGTGCCAGCTCACCACCGACAGGGTATCAGGAAAAACTGTTTTTT. Translation: CASSPPTGYQEKLFF.